Listed below are T cell receptor beta chains from one sample, sequenced in a study of T cell repertoires in cytomegalovirus infection. MiXCR, applied by TCRdb to the reads, yields one record per CDR3 protein. The table includes around 300,000 distinct CDR3 sequences, more than 9% detected once. Sequences were obtained from PBMCs. These receptors were collected from a human donor in good health (CMV status not recorded). Some clones in this sample may be carry-over from other donors' samples. Both conserved end residues are part of each CDR3. A D gene is named only where the DNA matches it firmly. The size entry is marked missing in some rows and otherwise reads once, few, many or a size class.

TRBJ2-1 TRBD1 TRBV24-1 many TGTGCCACCAGTGATCTACCGGGACAGGGGAGAGATGAGCAGTTCTTC CATSDLPGQGRDEQFF
TRBJ1-5 TRBD1 TRBV7-2 few TGTGCCAGCAGCATGGACAGGTCACGACAGCCCCAGCATTTT CASSMDRSRQPQHF
TRBJ2-1 . TRBV7-2 few TGTGCCAGCAGCTTAATTTTTAGGGGGAGCAGCTCCTACAATGAGCAGTTCTTC CASSLIFRGSSSYNEQFF
TRBJ1-6 . TRBV6-6 . TGTGCCAGTCTCCGGGACACCGGTTCACCCCTCCACTTT CASLRDTGSPLHF
TRBJ2-1 . TRBV28 few TGTGCCAGCAGCCCCGGGACCCCCTCCCCAGGCGCCTCTGACAATGAGCAGTTCTTC CASSPGTPSPGASDNEQFF
TRBJ2-4 . TRBV28 . TGTGCCAGCAGTTACCGGGACGGCAAAATGAACATTCAGTACTTC CASSYRDGKMNIQYF
TRBJ1-1 . TRBV19 . TGTGCCAGTAGTATATTTCCGAACACTGAAGCTTTCTTT CASSIFPNTEAFF
TRBJ1-1 TRBD1 TRBV12-3/TRBV12-4 . TGTGCCAGCAGTTTACCTACAGGGGGTTTAGGAGTCACTGAAGCTTTCTTT CASSLPTGGLGVTEAFF
TRBJ1-4 . TRBV4-2 many TGTGCCAGCAGCCTCGGTCTGGGGGAGACTAATGAAAAACTGTTTTTT CASSLGLGETNEKLFF
TRBJ2-7 TRBD2 TRBV6-5 . TGTGCCAGCAGTTACTGGACTAGCGGTGACTACGAGCAGTACTTC CASSYWTSGDYEQYF
TRBJ1-2 . TRBV20-1 . TGCAGTGCTTGGACAGTTGGCTACACCTTC CSAWTVGYTF
TRBJ2-6 TRBD2 TRBV27 . TGTGCCAGCAGTTTAGTGGGAGGGCCCTCTGGGGCCAACGTCCTGACTTTC CASSLVGGPSGANVLTF
TRBJ2-7 TRBD2 TRBV7-8 few TGTGCCAGCAGCCCGCCCCTCGCCGGGACTAGCGACGAGCAGTACTTC CASSPPLAGTSDEQYF
TRBJ2-3 . TRBV4-1 many TGCGCCAGCAGCCAAGACCCTCTCCCGCCAGATACGCAGTATTTT CASSQDPLPPDTQYF
TRBJ2-7 . TRBV12-3/TRBV12-4 few TGTGCCAGCAGTTTAGAGCGACCAAGGGGCGAGCAGTACTTC CASSLERPRGEQYF
TRBJ2-3 . TRBV7-2 many TGTGCCAGCAGCCACCCGCCAGATACGCAGTATTTT CASSHPPDTQYF
TRBJ2-2 . TRBV7-2 many TGTGCCAGCAGCGCCCGTCAGGGGAACGGGGAGCTGTTTTTT CASSARQGNGELFF
TRBJ1-4 . TRBV4-1 few TGCGCCAGCAGCCAAGACCGACCGGCAACTAATGAAAAACTGTTTTTT CASSQDRPATNEKLFF
TRBJ1-2 . TRBV5-1 . TGCGCCAGCACCTTCCAACCGACAGCAGGCTATGGCTACACCTTC CASTFQPTAGYGYTF
TRBJ2-5 . TRBV6-2/TRBV6-3 few TGTGCCAGCAGTGACGGGGACCGCTATATCTTC CASSDGDRYIF
TRBJ2-5 TRBD2 TRBV7-6 many TGTGCCAGCAGCTTAGGAGTAGCGGGTGGGGAGACCCAGTACTTC CASSLGVAGGETQYF
TRBJ1-2 . TRBV5-1 many TGCGCCAGCAGCTTGGGTGTAGCTAACTATGGCTACACCTTC CASSLGVANYGYTF
TRBJ2-2 . TRBV12-5 . TGTGCTAGTGCCTCGATGAAAGTGGACACCGGGGAGCTGTTTTTT CASASMKVDTGELFF
TRBJ2-5 TRBD2 TRBV7-2 . TGTGCCAGCAGCTTATTCCCGCGCGGGAGGGCCGGAGAGACCCAGTACTTC CASSLFPRGRAGETQYF
TRBJ1-6 . TRBV12-3/TRBV12-4 few TGTGCCAGCAGTGGCCCGGGACAAAATTCACCCCTCCACTTT CASSGPGQNSPLHF
TRBJ1-5 TRBD1 TRBV2 . TGTGCCGGACAGGGTGCCAATCAGCCCCAGCATTTT CAGQGANQPQHF
TRBJ2-7 . TRBV6-5 . TGTGCCAGCAGTTCTCCAGTAGGGGGTTCCTACGAGCAGTACTTC CASSSPVGGSYEQYF
TRBJ1-5 . TRBV7-6 many TGTGCCAGCAGCCCAGGACCCCACCAGCCCCAGCATTTT CASSPGPHQPQHF
TRBJ1-5 . TRBV28 . TGTGCCAGCAGGTACTCGGGGCCGGGCAATCAGCCCCAGCATTTT CASRYSGPGNQPQHF
TRBJ2-7 TRBD1 TRBV12-3/TRBV12-4 few TGTGCCAGCAGTTCAATTTTTGGACAGGCGGGCTACGAGCAGTACTTC CASSSIFGQAGYEQYF
TRBJ1-3 . TRBV7-2 many TGTGCCAGCAGCTTAGTAGGGCAGCGCTCTGGAAACACCATATATTTT CASSLVGQRSGNTIYF
TRBJ2-7 . TRBV7-3 many TGTGCCAGCAGCTTAGAAGTGGGGTCCTACGAGCAGTACTTC CASSLEVGSYEQYF
TRBJ2-5 . TRBV6-1 many TGTGCCAGCAGTGACCCAGCCTCCCAGAGGACCCAGTACTTC CASSDPASQRTQYF
TRBJ2-1 . TRBV6-6 few TGTGCCAGCAGCACTCCCGGGGGGCGCCTCTTGAGTACCCATGAGCAGTTCTTC CASSTPGGRLLSTHEQFF
TRBJ2-3 . TRBV7-2 many TGTGCCCAGACCCTAGCCCCAGGAACTTCCACAGATACGCAGTATTTT CAQTLAPGTSTDTQYF
TRBJ1-3 . TRBV29-1 many TGCAGCGCACAGACTTACCGATCTGGAAACACCATATATTTT CSAQTYRSGNTIYF
TRBJ2-3 TRBD2 TRBV6-8 . TGTGCCAGCAGGCCCACGATTTCGACTAGCGGAAGCACAGATACGCAGTATTTT CASRPTISTSGSTDTQYF
TRBJ2-5 TRBD2 TRBV5-1 many TGCGCCAGCAGCAATGGCGGGGGAGCGATCCAAGGGACCCAGTACTTC CASSNGGGAIQGTQYF
TRBJ1-6 TRBD1 TRBV18 many TGTGCCAGCTCACCAGGGGCAGGGACAGCAAATTCACCCCTCCACTTT CASSPGAGTANSPLHF
TRBJ2-5 TRBD2 TRBV5-5 few TGTGCCAGCAGCGAACAGTGGGGACTACCGTACTCCCGGGAGAAGACCCAGTACTTC CASSEQWGLPYSREKTQYF
TRBJ2-2 TRBD1 TRBV2 many TGTGCCAGCAGTCCCGGGACAGGGGCCAACTGGGTGTCCGGGGAGCTGTTTTTT CASSPGTGANWVSGELFF
TRBJ2-1 TRBD2 TRBV11-3 many TGTGCCAGCAGCTCGGGACTAGCGGGGAGGTACAATGAGCAGTTCTTC CASSSGLAGRYNEQFF
TRBJ2-2 TRBD2 TRBV4-3 many TGCGCCAGCAGCCAAGAGAGCCTAGCGGGAAGCACCGGGGAGCTGTTTTTT CASSQESLAGSTGELFF
TRBJ2-7 TRBD2 TRBV7-2 . TGTGCCAGCAGCTTAGAGGCGGGGGGAAGGTACGAGCAGTACTTC CASSLEAGGRYEQYF
TRBJ2-1 . TRBV18 few TGTGCCAGCTCACCATTGGGTTTGTCCTACAATGAGCAGTTCTTC CASSPLGLSYNEQFF
TRBJ2-1 TRBD2 TRBV27 many TGTGCCAGCAGTTTTTCAACTAGCGGAAGCTCCTACAATGAGCAGTTCTTC CASSFSTSGSSYNEQFF
TRBJ1-1 TRBD1 TRBV7-2 many TGTGTCAGCAGCCCCAGGGACAGGGGAGCCGACACTGAAGCTTTCTTT CVSSPRDRGADTEAFF
TRBJ2-1 TRBD2 TRBV6-2/TRBV6-3 many TGTGCCAGCAGCCCCCTTTCCAGGACTAGTGGAAATGAGCAGTTCTTC CASSPLSRTSGNEQFF
TRBJ2-3 . TRBV6-2/TRBV6-3 . TGTGCCAGCAGTAAGGGTTCTACGGCGACAGATACGCAGTATTTT CASSKGSTATDTQYF
TRBJ1-1 . TRBV4-3 . TGCGCCAGCAGCCAAGATTGGAAGAAGAACACTGAAGCTTTCTTT CASSQDWKKNTEAFF
TRBJ1-3 TRBD1 TRBV28 few TGTGCCAGCAGAGGACAGGGCGGAAACACCATATATTTT CASRGQGGNTIYF
TRBJ2-1 . TRBV4-2 . TGTGCCAGCAGCCAAGATGGGGAGTTAGGTGAGCAGTTCTTC CASSQDGELGEQFF
TRBJ2-7 TRBD2 TRBV28 few TGTGCCAGCAGTTCCCCGGCCCGCAGCGGGAGCTCCTACGAGCAGTACTTC CASSSPARSGSSYEQYF
TRBJ1-5 . TRBV7-9 many TGTGCCAGCAGCTTAGGAGGGTCTAATCGCAATCAGCCCCAGCATTTT CASSLGGSNRNQPQHF
TRBJ2-3 TRBD2 TRBV20-1 few TGCAGTGCTTCGGGGGGGCCTGGGCAATATACGCAGTATTTT CSASGGPGQYTQYF